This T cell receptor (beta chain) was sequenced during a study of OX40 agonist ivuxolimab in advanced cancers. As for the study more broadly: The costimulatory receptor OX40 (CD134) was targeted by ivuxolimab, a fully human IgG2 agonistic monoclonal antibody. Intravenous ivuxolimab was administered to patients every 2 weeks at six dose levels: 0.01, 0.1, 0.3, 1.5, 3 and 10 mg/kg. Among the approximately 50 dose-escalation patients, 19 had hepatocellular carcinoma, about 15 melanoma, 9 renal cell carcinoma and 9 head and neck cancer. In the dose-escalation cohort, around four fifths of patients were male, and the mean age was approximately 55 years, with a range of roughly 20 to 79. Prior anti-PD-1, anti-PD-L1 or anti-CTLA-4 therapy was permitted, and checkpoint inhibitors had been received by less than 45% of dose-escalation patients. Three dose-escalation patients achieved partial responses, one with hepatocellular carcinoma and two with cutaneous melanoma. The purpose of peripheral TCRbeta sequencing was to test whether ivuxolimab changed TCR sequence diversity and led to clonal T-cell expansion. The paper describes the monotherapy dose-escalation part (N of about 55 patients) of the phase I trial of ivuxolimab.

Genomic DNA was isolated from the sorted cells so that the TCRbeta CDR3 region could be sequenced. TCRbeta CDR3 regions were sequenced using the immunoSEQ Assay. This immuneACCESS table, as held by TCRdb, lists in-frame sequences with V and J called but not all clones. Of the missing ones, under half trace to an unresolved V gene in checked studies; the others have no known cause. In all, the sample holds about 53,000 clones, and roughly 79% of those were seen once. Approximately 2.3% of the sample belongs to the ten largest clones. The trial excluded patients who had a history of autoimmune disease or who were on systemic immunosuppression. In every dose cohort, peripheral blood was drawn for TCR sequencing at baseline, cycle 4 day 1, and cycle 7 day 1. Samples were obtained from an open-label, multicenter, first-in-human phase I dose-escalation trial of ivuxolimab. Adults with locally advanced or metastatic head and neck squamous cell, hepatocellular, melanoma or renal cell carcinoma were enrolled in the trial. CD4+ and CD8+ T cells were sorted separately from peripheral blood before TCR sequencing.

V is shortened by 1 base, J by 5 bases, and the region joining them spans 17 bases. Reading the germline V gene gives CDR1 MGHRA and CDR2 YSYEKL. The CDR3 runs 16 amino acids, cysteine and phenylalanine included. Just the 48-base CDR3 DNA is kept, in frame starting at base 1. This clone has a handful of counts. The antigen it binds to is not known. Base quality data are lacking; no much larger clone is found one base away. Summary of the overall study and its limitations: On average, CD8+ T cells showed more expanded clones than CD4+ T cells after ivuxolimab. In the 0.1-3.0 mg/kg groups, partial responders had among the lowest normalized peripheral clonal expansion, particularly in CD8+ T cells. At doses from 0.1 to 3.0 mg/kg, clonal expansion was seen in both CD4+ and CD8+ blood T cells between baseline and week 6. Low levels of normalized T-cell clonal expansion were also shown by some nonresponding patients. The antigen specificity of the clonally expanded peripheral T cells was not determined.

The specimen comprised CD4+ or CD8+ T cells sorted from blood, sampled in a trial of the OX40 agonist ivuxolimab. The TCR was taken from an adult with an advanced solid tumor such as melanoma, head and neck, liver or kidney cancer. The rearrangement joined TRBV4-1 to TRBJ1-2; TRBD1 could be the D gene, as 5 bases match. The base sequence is TGCGCCAGCAGCCAAGTCTCAGGGTTCGGAGGGTATGGCTACACCTTC. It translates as CASSQVSGFGGYGYTF.